One and the same sample provided the 23 T cell receptor beta chains below, sequenced in a study of blood T cell repertoires in COVID-19. The method was immunoSEQ multiplex PCR; TCRdb's version includes in-frame clones alone and lacks a portion of them. The sample consists of about 200,000 clones, approximately 81% of them appearing once. Material: peripheral blood. The receptors originated from an elderly woman with acute or convalescent COVID-19.

The chain employs TRBV6-1 and TRBJ1-3; 9 positions agree with TRBD1. The germline gives CDR1 MNHNS, CDR2 SASEGT. With 5 bases clipped from V and 7 bases from J, the junction kept 6 bases outside the gene matches. The CDR3 has 14 amino acids. The CDR3 nucleotides read TGTGCCAGCAGTCCGGGACAGGGTAGGAACACCATATATTTT. Protein product: CASSPGQGRNTIYF.

The chain uses TRBV7-2 and TRBJ2-1; 7 bases line up with TRBD1. Looked up from germline, CDR1 is SGHTA and CDR2 is FQGNSA. V trimming: 2 bases; J trimming: 9 bases; junction bases outside the gene matches: 7. This CDR3 spans 14 amino acids. CDR3 protein: CASSLRRQGSEQFF. CDR3 in DNA: TGTGCCAGCAGCTTACGGCGACAGGGAAGTGAGCAGTTCTTC.

Comments on this clone: Additional DNA sequences in this sample encode the identical CDR3. The J gene is TRBJ2-7, the V gene TRBV7-2, with D possibly TRBD1 on 6 matching bases. The V gene lost 1 base and the J gene lost 1 base, with 8 bases spanning the gap. The CDR3 runs 14 residues. Germline V gene sequence: CDR1 SGHTA, CDR2 FQGNSA. CDR3: CASSLGGGSYEQYF. The CDR3 bases are TGTGCCAGCAGCTTAGGAGGGGGTTCCTACGAGCAGTACTTC.

Of note for this clone: A read error may account for a junction end that differs from germline. This rearrangement joins TRBV7-2 to TRBJ2-7, with 7 bases aligning to TRBD2. Per germline, CDR1 SGHTA and CDR2 FQGNSA. CDR3 length: 15 amino acids. The CDR3 DNA is TGTGCCAGCAGCCTAGCGGCAACCTTCTCCTACGAGCAGTACTTC. Translation: CASSLAATFSYEQYF.

The CDR3 loop is CASSLDRLEAFF. Here the CDR3 DNA reads TGCGCCAGCAGCCTGGACAGGCTTGAAGCTTTCTTT. V gene TRBV5-1 combines with J gene TRBJ1-1, with 7 bases that match TRBD1. From germline, CDR1 is SGHRS and CDR2 YFSETQ. V lost 4 bases to trimming and J lost 7 bases; unmatched junction nucleotides: 4. This CDR3 is built from 12 residues.

V and J are TRBV11-2 and TRBJ1-5; D not certain. This CDR3 comprises 15 residues. V lost 5 bases to trimming and J lost 1 base, with 12 bases between them. Germline loops: CDR1 SGHAT, CDR2 FQNNGV. The CDR3, as DNA: TGTGCCAGCAGCCGATCGCTAAGCAGCAATCAGCCCCAGCATTTT. Translation: CASSRSLSSNQPQHF.

The rearrangement joins TRBV7-9 to TRBJ1-2, with D possibly matching TRBD1 (5 bases). This CDR3 contains 15 residues. The germline V gene encodes CDR1 SEHNR and CDR2 FQNEAQ (reference sequence). Trimming took 5 bases from V and 7 from J, leaving 20 bases between them. CDR3 nucleotide sequence: TGTGCCAGCAGCCTTAGATGGCAGGGAAATGGTGGCTACACCTTC. Protein product: CASSLRWQGNGGYTF. Full variable domain (missing parts from reference TRBV7-9 and TRBJ1-2): DTGVSQNPRHKITKRGQNVTFRCDPISEHNRLYWYRQTLGQGPEFLTYFQNEAQLEKSRLLSDRFSAERPKGSFSTLEIQRTEQGDSAMYLCASSLRWQGNGGYTFGSGTRLTVV.

The V call is TRBV9, the J call TRBJ2-3, with D possibly being TRBD2 (5 bases). Trimming shortened V by 2 bases and J by 6 bases, and 16 bases separated the two germline ends. CDR3 length: 15 residues. Germline CDR1 is SGDLS and CDR2 is YYNGEE. CDR3: CASSVGQRSWDTQYF. DNA of the CDR3: TGTGCCAGCAGCGTTGGCCAGCGGAGTTGGGATACGCAGTATTTT.

The V call is TRBV7-9, the J call TRBJ1-1; 7 positions match TRBD1. Germline loops: CDR1 SEHNR, CDR2 FQNEAQ (reference sequence). This CDR3 spans 12 amino acids. J gave up 8 bases and V 0 bases, and 0 bases lay outside the gene matches. CDR3 protein: CASSLATGEAFF. In nucleotides, the CDR3 is TGTGCCAGCAGCTTAGCGACAGGGGAAGCTTTCTTT.

This chain connects TRBV5-1 to TRBJ1-5, with a tentative D call TRBD1 (5 bases). V lost 0 bases, J lost 4 bases, and 14 bases lay in between. The CDR3 is 16 residues long. Germline V gene lookup returns CDR1 SGHRS and CDR2 YFSETQ. CDR3 residues: CASSLGDSALNQPQHF. Written as DNA, the CDR3 is TGCGCCAGCAGCTTGGGAGACAGTGCCTTGAATCAGCCCCAGCATTTT.

The V and J genes are TRBV18 and TRBJ1-2, with 8 bases fitting TRBD1. The germline V gene has CDR1 KGHSH and CDR2 LQKENI. This CDR3 contains 17 residues. Unmatched junction bases numbered 15, after V lost 4 bases and J lost 5 bases. CDR3 DNA: TGTGCCAGCTCACTACTAATTCCGGGACAGGATAAGTATGGCTACACCTTC. Its protein is CASSLLIPGQDKYGYTF.

This chain connects TRBV12-3 or TRBV12-4 to TRBJ2-7, with D tentatively TRBD1 (7 bases). The V and J ends lost 5 bases and 6 bases respectively, with 14 bases between them. The CDR3 has 13 amino acids. In DNA form, the CDR3 reads TGTGCCAGCAGTCCTCAGGGGGGCTTCGAGCAGTACTTC. This encodes CASSPQGGFEQYF.

The V and J genes are TRBV6-2 or TRBV6-3 and TRBJ1-5; TRBD1 agrees at 7 bases. The CDR3 is 16 residues long. With 2 bases clipped from V and 4 bases from J, the junction kept 8 bases outside the gene matches. Germline V gene sequence: CDR1 MNHEY, CDR2 SVGEGT. The CDR3 loop is CASSYGKGQQNQPQHF. The CDR3 bases are TGTGCCAGCAGTTACGGGAAGGGACAGCAGAATCAGCCCCAGCATTTT.

V usage is TRBV3-1 (or the pseudogene TRBV3-2) and J usage is TRBJ2-7; D might be TRBD1 (6 bases). Germline V gives CDR1 LGHDT, CDR2 YNNKEL (reference sequence). The CDR3 runs to 15 residues. Trimming removed 4 bases at V and 3 bases at J, with 16 bases between. The CDR3 reads CASSPRPGTFYEQYF. CDR3 bases: TGTGCCAGCAGCCCGAGACCCGGGACATTCTACGAGCAGTACTTC.

This clone was observed a few times. The chain joins TRBV27 to TRBJ1-1; 7 bases match TRBD1. This CDR3 is 14 amino acids long. The V gene end was trimmed by 5 bases and the J gene end by 1 base; junction bases not matched to a gene: 4. Germline loops: CDR1 MNHEY, CDR2 SMNVEV (reference sequence). The chain's CDR3 is CASSPYRGNTEAFF. The CDR3 DNA reads as TGTGCCAGCAGTCCGTACAGGGGGAACACTGAAGCTTTCTTT.

The rearrangement uses TRBV4-1 and TRBJ2-5, with 10 bases identical to TRBD1. The CDR3 has 14 amino acids. In germline, CDR1 is MGHRA, CDR2 YSYEKL. V dropped 5 bases and J dropped 5; count of bases not matched to a gene: 5. DNA of the CDR3: TGCGCCAGCAGCGCGGACAGGGGGACTGAGACCCAGTACTTC. It specifies CASSADRGTETQYF.

This clone was found once. The rearrangement links TRBV28 to TRBJ1-4, with D maybe TRBD1 (6 bases). The CDR3 runs to 14 residues. V dropped 3 bases and J dropped 2 bases, with 7 bases sitting between them. CDR1 is MDHEN, CDR2 SYDVKM, per germline. The CDR3 DNA sequence: TGTGCCAGCAGTTTGGGGGCGACTAATGAAAAACTGTTTTTT. Its translation: CASSLGATNEKLFF.

Many counts were recorded for this clone. The chain carries TRBV24-1 and TRBJ2-2; TRBD1 aligns across 9 bases. Germline-derived CDR1 and CDR2 are KGHDR and SFDVKD. This CDR3 has 15 amino acids. J lost 4 bases, V lost 7 bases, and 6 bases had no gene match. The chain's CDR3 is CATSYGTGPTGELFF. As DNA, the CDR3 is TGTGCCACCAGCTACGGGACAGGGCCCACCGGGGAGCTGTTTTTT.

The chain links TRBV7-3 to TRBJ2-3, with D unclear. V gave up 1 base and J gave up 5 bases, with 7 bases separating them. Germline V gene data show CDR1 as SGHTA and CDR2 as FQGTGA. The CDR3 has 13 residues. CDR3: CASSLMPGDTQYF. For the CDR3, the DNA is TGTGCCAGCAGCTTAATGCCGGGAGATACGCAGTATTTT.

V gene TRBV3-1 (or the pseudogene TRBV3-2) combines with J gene TRBJ2-2; 8 bases agree with TRBD1. The CDR3 extends over 13 amino acids. V lost 10 bases and J lost 5; bases outside the gene matches: 6. Germline V gives CDR1 LGHDT, CDR2 YNNKEL (reference sequence). CDR3 amino acids: CATDRGGTGELFF. The CDR3 DNA reads TGTGCCACCGACAGGGGAGGTACCGGGGAGCTGTTTTTT.

This sequence joins TRBV14 and TRBJ1-1, with 8 nucleotides matching TRBD1. Germline values: CDR1 SGHDN, CDR2 FVKESK. The CDR3 has 15 amino acids. Trimming removed 1 base from V and 4 bases from J; junction bases left unmatched: 5. CDR3 sequence reads: CASSQVAGGGTEAFF. The CDR3 DNA sequence: TGTGCCAGCAGCCAAGTCGCAGGGGGCGGCACTGAAGCTTTCTTT.

The J gene is TRBJ2-3, the V gene TRBV5-5; 8 bases fit TRBD1. In germline, CDR1 is SGHKS, CDR2 YYEKEE (reference sequence). J lost 3 bases, V lost 5 bases, and 5 bases had no gene match. The CDR3 has 14 amino acids. CDR3 sequence reads: CASSGQGATDTQYF. The DNA for the CDR3 is TGTGCCAGCAGTGGACAGGGAGCTACAGATACGCAGTATTTT. The full variable domain, with the rest looked up from reference TRBV5-5 and TRBJ2-3, is DAGVTQSPTHLIKTRGQQVTLRCSPISGHKSVSWYQQVLGQGPQFIFQYYEKEERGRGNFPDRFSARQFPNYSSELNVNALLLGDSALYLCASSGQGATDTQYFGPGTRLTVL.

The chain carries TRBV5-4 and TRBJ1-2, with D hard to call. Deletions cut 0 bases from V and 6 bases from J, with 12 bases between. Germline loops: CDR1 SGHNT, CDR2 YYREEE (reference sequence). This CDR3 is 14 amino acids long. The CDR3 nucleotides read TGTGCCAGCAGCTTGGCTCGGGAGTGGCATGGCTACACCTTC. As protein: CASSLAREWHGYTF.